This TCR beta chain was captured by sequencing in a study of T cells in women clearing cervical HPV infection. In the study overall: Women with histologically confirmed HPV16-related CIN3 or worse, 2 with invasive cancer, served as cases.

V lost 5 bases to trimming and J lost 2 bases; unmatched junction nucleotides: 4. CDR1 is GTSNPN and CDR2 is SVGIG in the germline V gene (reference sequence). The CDR3 length is 14 residues. Profiling relied on immunoSEQ multiplex PCR, and the TCRdb table lists in-frame clones only, not all of them. The sample table includes more than 25,000 clones. General study points: Associations may precede or follow infection; HPV-specific or memory T cells were not isolated. Unknown T-cell numbers per sample may underlie the richness differences. Repertoire richness, not evenness, was significantly elevated in CIN3+ cases versus controls.

Note on this clone: Its cognate antigen is unknown. The read falls 3 residues short of the CDR3 end, and the missing part is taken from the germline J gene.

This chain connects TRBV30 to TRBJ2-5; 11 nucleotides align to TRBD2. The receptor was isolated from a woman aged 18-70 years with a cervical HPV16 infection that either progressed to CIN3+ or cleared (not recorded which). The specimen was blood buffy coat. The CDR3 spells CAWGASGRQETQYF. Partial CDR3 DNA: TGTGCCTGGGGCGCTAGCGGGAGGCAAGAGACC.